This T cell receptor (beta chain) was sequenced in a study of CD8+CD57+ T cells in acquired aplastic anemia (dated by TCRdb to 2017 to 2018). For the wider study: Extracted DNA from sorted CD4+ and CD8+ cells averaged around 3.3 ug, ranging from about 0.17 to 30 ug. A CD8+CD57+ expansion meant a frequency higher than the mean frequency seen in healthy subjects.

This clonotype was seen a handful of times. There is no known antigen for this receptor. Base-call qualities are not available, and no considerably larger clone is one nucleotide away. General study outcomes and caveats: Around 27 CD8+ CDR3 sequences were found to be shared between patients and controls, but these sequences appeared to be highly expressed in patients and within the immunodominant clones of the patients. No significant difference in CD8+ Simpson's diversity was found between patients and healthy controls (P=0.060).

V is pared back by 5 bases and J by 1 base, with 21 bases lying between the germline termini. Its CDR3 holds 17 amino acids, cysteine through phenylalanine. Left in the record is the CDR3 DNA by itself, 51 bases read in frame from the first base. Sequences SGHTA (CDR1) and FQGNSA (CDR2) are obtained from the germline V gene. Flow cytometry had shown CD8+CD57+ cell expansion in the patients selected for sequencing. Every patient had severe acquired aplastic anemia, diagnosed using the International Study of Aplastic Anemia and Agranulocytosis and Camitta criteria. Patients had received no therapy at the time of blood sampling. TCR repertoires of sorted CD4+ and CD8+ blood T cells from severe aplastic anemia patients and healthy subjects were deep-sequenced in the study. Patients were enrolled under clinicaltrials.gov protocols 00001620, 01623167, 00001397, 00071045, 00081523 and 00961064 in the USA. Ficoll-Paque density gradient centrifugation was used to isolate peripheral blood mononuclear cells. Before DNA was extracted, CD4+ and CD8+ T cells were sorted using either FACS or magnetic beads.

Profiling of TCR beta VDJ combinations and CDR3 sequences used genomic DNA as the template. An Illumina HiSeq 2000 was used for TCR repertoire sequencing. Per the original workflow: Repertoire assessment relied on Simpson's diversity index, CDR3 size and DJ length profiles, and TRBV/TRBJ rearrangement plots. The most abundant DNA sequence in the deep sequencing data was taken as the immunodominant clone. CDR3 amino acid sequences were screened for sharing across subjects and were compared with published repertoires and the VDJdb database. TCRdb took the public reads, trimmed them with fastp at Q25, ran MiXCR for clone calling and kept in-frame beta chains. Rows matching on CDR3 protein sequence are summarized as one entry with the most common DNA and genes. These V and J calls originate from TCRdb's pipeline instead of the authors' own analysis. For this sample there are more than 200,000 distinct CDR3 sequences; over 40% appear just once. Jointly, the top ten make up about 20% of the sample.

The chain was built from TRBV7-2 and TRBJ2-7, with a weak D call of TRBD2 (6 bases match). Sequencing was carried out using sorted CD4+, CD8+, or CD8+CD57+ T cells (not recorded which) from PBMCs. The source is a human donor with aplastic anemia. In nucleotides, the sequence is TGTGCCAGCAGCCTGCGAGGGCAGACTAGGGCTTCCTACGAGCAGTACTTC. The translation is CASSLRGQTRASYEQYF.